The table lists the clone carrying this T cell receptor (beta chain) with a count of one. The entry originates in a study of long-term antiretroviral therapy in people with HIV. Version v3.0 of the immunoSEQ assay was performed at survey level. Data came from immunoSEQ multiplex PCR; TCRdb stores just in-frame clones and leaves some out. The sample records some 23,000 clones, around 82% being singletons. V lost 3 bases, J lost 3 bases, and 14 bases lay in between. Germline values: CDR1 SQVTM, CDR2 ANQGSEA. This CDR3 comprises 14 residues. The source was unsorted PBMCs, collected 0.5 years after starting antiretroviral therapy. The receptor was isolated from a woman aged 40 to 50 with HIV. The chain joins TRBV29-1 to TRBJ1-1, with D possibly matching TRBD1 (6 bases). The DNA for the CDR3 is TGCAGCGTTGAGAGGAGGGGGGTAGACACTGAAGCTTTCTTT. It specifies CSVERRGVDTEAFF.